These 9 T cell receptor beta chains came from one sample sequenced in a study of blood T cell repertoires in COVID-19. Sequencing was performed with immunoSEQ multiplex PCR; in TCRdb, only in-frame clones are kept and a portion is missing. This sample has about 56,000 clones; approximately 81% occur once, and the top ten carry 10% to 15%. Sequencing input: peripheral blood. The receptor set was obtained from a woman of 80 years or more with acute or convalescent COVID-19.

This clone was seen a handful of times. The V and J genes are TRBV5-8 and TRBJ1-6, with TRBD1 matching over 7 bases. After removal of 5 bases from V and 6 bases from J, the junction contained 8 bases not matched to a gene. The CDR3 extends over 15 amino acids. CDR1 and CDR2 from the germline V gene are SGHTS and YDEGEE. The CDR3 DNA follows: TGTGCCAGCAGGACCCCGGGACAGATTAATTCACCCCTCCACTTT. Translated: CASRTPGQINSPLHF. The variable domain in full, with the rest retrieved from reference TRBV5-8 and TRBJ1-6, is EAGVTQSPTHLIKTRGQQATLRCSPISGHTSVYWYQQALGLGLQFLLWYDEGEERNRGNFPPRFSGRQFPNYSSELNVNALELEDSALYLCASRTPGQINSPLHFGNGTRLTVT.

This sequence joins TRBV10-2 and TRBJ2-1, with D uncertain. Trimming left V 4 bases short and J 2 bases short, with 6 bases between. The CDR3 loop spans 13 amino acids. From germline, CDR1 is WSHSY and CDR2 SAAADI. The CDR3 spells CASSVYPYNEQFF. In DNA, the CDR3 is TGCGCCAGCAGTGTTTATCCCTACAATGAGCAGTTCTTC.

The V gene is TRBV6-5, the J gene TRBJ1-2; TRBD1 is a possible D gene (6 bases). Germline values: CDR1 MNHEY, CDR2 SVGAGI. The V and J ends lost 4 bases and 8 bases respectively, with 17 bases between them. The CDR3 sequence is 14 residues long. The CDR3 DNA is TGTGCCAGCAGTTTGGACAGCGCGTTGGGCGGCTACACCTTC. It yields the protein CASSLDSALGGYTF.

The chain recombines TRBV18 with TRBJ1-2, with D possibly matching TRBD1 (5 bases). Trimming pared 5 bases from V and 0 bases from J, leaving 13 bases between. CDR3 size: 15 residues. Per germline, CDR1 KGHSH and CDR2 LQKENI. CDR3 in amino acids: CASSFGQEANYGYTF. The DNA for the CDR3 is TGTGCCAGCTCATTCGGACAAGAAGCTAACTATGGCTACACCTTC.

This chain uses TRBV7-9 with TRBJ1-2; the match to TRBD1 covers 10 bases. V gave up 5 bases and J gave up 8 bases; unmatched junction bases: 14. This CDR3 contains 16 residues. The germline CDR1 and CDR2 sequences are SEHNR and FQNEAQ (reference sequence). The CDR3 nucleotides read TGTGCCAGCAGCGGCCGGGACAGGGGAATTGGAGACGGCTACACCTTC. It specifies CASSGRDRGIGDGYTF.

The chain employs TRBV3-1 (or the pseudogene TRBV3-2) and TRBJ1-1; D may be TRBD1 (5 bases). From germline, CDR1 is LGHDT and CDR2 YNNKEL (reference sequence). Trimming cost V 7 bases and J 1 base, with 7 bases left between them. The CDR3 sequence is 12 residues long. The DNA for the CDR3 is TGTGCCAGCATAGGGGCGAACACTGAAGCTTTCTTT. Protein sequence: CASIGANTEAFF.

This sequence joins TRBV18 and TRBJ1-3, with D uncertain. Trimming removed 2 bases at V and 4 bases at J, with 12 bases between. Germline assignment: CDR1 KGHSH and CDR2 LQKENI. The CDR3 loop spans 15 amino acids. CDR3 in DNA: TGTGCCAGCTCACCAGACGGGTTAGGCGGAAACACCATATATTTT. This gives the protein CASSPDGLGGNTIYF.

This chain connects TRBV6-5 to TRBJ1-1; D unresolved. The V gene's germline CDR1 is MNHEY and CDR2 SVGAGI. The ends were cut back, 6 bases at V and 6 bases at J, with 14 bases in the middle. This CDR3 is built from 13 residues. DNA of the CDR3: TGTGCCAGCAGCGTAACTGCGGGGTCTGAAGCTTTCTTT. Its translation: CASSVTAGSEAFF.

This sequence joins TRBV6-6 and TRBJ1-6; 7 bases line up with TRBD1. Trimming took 5 bases from V and 8 from J; bases not matched to a gene: 6. Germline CDR1 reads MNHNY; CDR2 reads SVGAGI (reference sequence). This CDR3 contains 14 residues. The CDR3: CASSPTGAYSPLHF. Written as DNA, the CDR3 is TGTGCCAGCAGTCCTACAGGGGCCTATTCACCCCTCCACTTT.